The source of this TCR beta chain is a study of T cell responses to AZD1222 COVID-19 vaccine. Data came from immunoSEQ multiplex PCR; TCRdb stores just in-frame clones and leaves some out. In the table there are over 100,000 clones, roughly 93% of which are singletons. Trimming removed 5 bases from V and 10 bases from J; junction bases left unmatched: 11. This CDR3 has 14 amino acids. Germline V CDR1 and CDR2: LNHDA, SQIVND (reference sequence). V and J are TRBV19 and TRBJ2-1, with 7 bases that match TRBD2. The receptor's source is an adult who received the AZD1222 COVID-19 vaccine. Sequencing used peripheral blood, obtained 28 days after the second AZD1222 dose. The CDR3 loop is CASSPRTRFGEQFF. In DNA form, the CDR3 reads TGTGCCAGTAGTCCTAGGACTAGATTTGGGGAGCAGTTCTTC.